This T cell receptor beta chain came from a study of blood T cell repertoires in COVID-19. Study in general: The origin of the acute and convalescent COVID-19 samples was the United States, Italy and Spain. T cells, B-cell-depleted T cells, or PBMCs provided the cDNA or gDNA that served as material.

The CDR3 covers 15 residues. V gave up 5 bases and J gave up 0 bases; unmatched junction bases: 4. Germline CDR1 SEHNR, CDR2 FQNEAQ (reference sequence). Per the study methods: How many nucleated cells were present was estimated from reference gene primer amplification. Generated by immunoSEQ multiplex PCR, the TCRdb table keeps only in-frame clones and is missing some. Clone size and the V and J calls come from that table; the DNA yielded D and trimming. The sample lists about 160,000 clones; approximately 84% were seen once. Sequenced material: peripheral blood. The chain has TRBV7-9 and TRBJ2-1, with 7 positions matching TRBD2. This sequence originates from a man younger than 30 with active or convalescent COVID-19. The CDR3 loop is CASSGGGRSYNEQFF. CDR3 nucleotides: TGTGCCAGCAGCGGCGGGGGTCGCTCCTACAATGAGCAGTTCTTC.